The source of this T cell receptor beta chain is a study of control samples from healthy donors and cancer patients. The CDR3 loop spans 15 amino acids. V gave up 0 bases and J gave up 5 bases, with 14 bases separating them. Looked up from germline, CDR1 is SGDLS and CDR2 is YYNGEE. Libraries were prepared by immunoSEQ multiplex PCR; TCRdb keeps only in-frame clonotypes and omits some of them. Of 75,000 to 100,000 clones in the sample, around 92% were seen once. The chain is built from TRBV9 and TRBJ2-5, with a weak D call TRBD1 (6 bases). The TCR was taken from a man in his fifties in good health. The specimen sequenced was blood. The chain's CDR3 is CASSVEWGPGETQYF. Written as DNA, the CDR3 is TGTGCCAGCAGCGTAGAATGGGGGCCCGGGGAGACCCAGTACTTC.